Described below is a single T cell receptor (beta chain) sequence and its context. The sample originates from a study of shared clonotypes between healthy human individuals. Naive CD8 cells lacked CD45RO and underwent positive selection for CCR7, leaving out terminally differentiated effector memory CD45RA+ cells. The study drew all its donors from Caucasian adults living in Nashville, Tennessee. Each replicate PCR on the sorted subsets used roughly 210 ng DNA (roughly 27,000 T cell genomes). Clones were read by immunoSEQ multiplex PCR, and TCRdb kept only the in-frame ones, dropping some. The sample holds about 1.9 million clones, around 93% seen once. Germline V gives CDR1 MNHEY, CDR2 SMNVEV (reference sequence). V was shortened by 10 bases and J by 0 bases, with 15 bases between the two germline ends. The CDR3 has 14 residues.

This clonotype was sampled from a man between 18 and 29 years old in good health. Some clones in this sample may be carry-over from other donors' samples. Input material: naive CD8+ T cells from PBMCs. This rearrangement joins TRBV27 to TRBJ1-2; D remains unclear. CDR3 sequence reads: CATKVAGSNYGYTF. In nucleotides, the CDR3 is TGTGCCACCAAAGTGGCAGGCTCTAACTATGGCTACACCTTC.